This T cell receptor (beta chain) was documented in a study of regulatory T cells in long-lasting Graves disease (dated by TCRdb to the early 2020s). Background on the whole study: Antithyroid drugs had been taken for less than 3 months by newly diagnosed Graves' disease patients. This study used TCR sequencing and RNA sequencing of peripheral blood to compare persistent Graves' disease patients against newly diagnosed Graves' disease patients. The study was registered as a clinical trial and conducted in China. A total of around 35 samples underwent TCR sequencing: about 13 from persistent and some 20 from newly diagnosed Graves' disease patients. Broader findings and caveats from the paper: Only the TCR beta chain was sequenced and analyzed. Persistent disease showed preferential use of TRBV28, TRBJ1-2 and TRBJ2-5, whereas newly diagnosed disease favored TRBV20-1 and TRBJ2-1. The small sample size was acknowledged by the authors as a limitation that may reduce accuracy. Persistent Graves' disease patients showed lower TCR Shannon entropy and fewer highly expanded clones than newly diagnosed patients, suggesting clonal expansion. Because the primary lesion, thyroid tissue, could not be accessed, the study looked at peripheral blood alone. More public clonotypes were shared among persistent patients (more than 2,500) than among newly diagnosed patients (approximately 930).

Via the germline V gene, CDR1 is SNHLY and CDR2 FYNNEI. Deletion took 1 base off V and 3 bases off J, with a span of 8 bases between the germline ends. From cysteine to phenylalanine, the CDR3 is 14 amino acids long. Just the 42-base CDR3 DNA is kept, in frame starting at base 1. Ten or more counts support this clonotype. What this receptor recognizes is not known. No much larger clone exists at a distance of one base, and base qualities are not known. The method behind the library was multiplex PCR. These reads were obtained on an Illumina HiSeq 4000. TCR beta libraries were built with iRepertoire HTBI primers and Arm-PCR amplification of CDR3 regions. Gel purification was performed on PCR products prior to sequencing. As for how the authors treated the data: A total of under 80 TRBV and about 13 TRBJ segments were identified across samples and were used for gene usage analysis of CDR3 amino acid clonotypes. COPE and FqMerger were used to merge the filtered high-quality paired reads into contigs. BLAST was used to align contigs to the IMGT TRBV, TRBD and TRBJ reference genes, and CDR3 was defined following IMGT. Clonotypes above 0.1% frequency were classified as highly expanded clones. Repertoire diversity was measured by Shannon entropy, and V-J evenness by the Gini coefficient. A clonotype was considered public if more than one individual shared it. TCRdb took the public reads, trimmed them with fastp at Q25, ran MiXCR for clone calling and kept in-frame beta chains. Entries are consolidated by CDR3 protein sequence, retaining the most common genes and DNA. The V and J calls were determined by TCRdb, not by the authors. This sample is represented by 450,000 to 600,000 distinct CDR3 sequences; 15% to 20% of them were singletons. The ten largest clonotypes hold 10% to 15% of the sample.

The time point label here, explained by the study, means: newly diagnosed GD, antithyroid drugs for less than 3 months. RNA was extracted from PBMCs in TRIzol for both TCR sequencing and RNA sequencing. The diagnosis of Graves' disease followed American Thyroid Association guidelines. Patients for the study were recruited at an endocrinology department in Xi'an, China. From each patient, approximately 10 milliliters of peripheral blood was collected into an EDTA anticoagulant tube. PBMCs were isolated by Ficoll Paque Plus density gradient separation without further T cell sorting. An Agilent 2100 Bioanalyzer and agarose gel were used to assess RNA quality, and a NanoDrop 2000 was used to measure RNA concentration. The same sample was also studied in work on T cells in Graves' hyperthyroidism and ophthalmopathy. As the second paper documents: Stable Graves' hyperthyroidism was defined as no progression to ophthalmopathy during 18 months of follow-up. Hyperthyroidism patients were aged 18 to 65 years and newly diagnosed, with disease duration of less than 2 months. The study excluded patients with uncontrolled infections, other autoimmune diseases, pregnancy or lactation. Diagnoses were established on the basis of clinical symptoms, serum thyroxine and TRAb, thyroid ultrasound, and orbital computed tomography. A first-round RT-PCR of the TCR CDR3 used the HTBI primer set with the Qiagen OneStep RT-PCR kit. Most expanded thyroid clonotypes (frequency above 0.001) were also found in blood, which suggests that blood repertoires may mirror thyroid immune responses. A 13 V-J signature model separated ophthalmopathy from stable hyperthyroidism, with approximately 87% sensitivity and 81% to 83% specificity in cross-validation and 80%/75% in testing. In validation, progression to ophthalmopathy was predicted by the model with 70.59% sensitivity and 72% to 85% specificity, a median of roughly six months before onset. A discovery cohort of 95 to 100 patients, approximately 44 with Graves' ophthalmopathy and under 60 with stable Graves' hyperthyroidism, was used to find distinguishing TCR V-J signatures. Whether ophthalmopathy could be predicted prospectively was tested in an independent validation cohort made up of roughly 20 hyperthyroidism patients plus 17 patients who later progressed to ophthalmopathy. The roughly 90 discovery patients were divided at random into training and test sets in a 7:3 ratio. The study also compared thyroid tissue and blood T-cell repertoires from about six Graves' hyperthyroidism patients. Following sampling, methimazole starting at 30 mg daily was given to hyperthyroidism patients, and high-dose intravenous methylprednisolone was given to ophthalmopathy patients. A second multiplex PCR round built the libraries, followed by size selection and purification. Sequencing of the libraries was done on an Illumina HiSeq2000 using paired-end 100 bp reads. SOAPnuke was used to process the raw data, with reads discarded if the reads contained adapters or uncalled bases, had a mean Phred below 15, or lacked an exact constant-primer or identifier match. COPE v1.2.5 was used to merge the high-quality paired reads, and each unique nucleotide sequence was defined as a clonotype. Clonotypes were aligned to IMGT TRBV, TRBD and TRBJ reference segments using MiTCR v1.1. Analysis was restricted to V-J combinations with a frequency above 0.0001, which covered about 99% of repertoires. A TCS score was defined as the ratio of F50 (clonal expansion) to E x V (chaos), with BLOSUM62-based TCRdist applied between CDR3 peptides within each V-J. Welch's t-statistics and random forest reduced 500 to 650 V-J features to roughly 13, which were used in a naive Bayes classifier (R e1071). No statistical method was used to fix the sample size in advance, and group allocation was not hidden from the investigators. The paper reports TCR Vbeta CDR3 sequencing of about 140 peripheral blood samples: 43 ophthalmopathy, roughly 80 hyperthyroidism and around 17 progressor patients.

The source was peripheral blood mononuclear cells (PBMCs), collected at new diagnosis, from a patient treated with antithyroid drugs. The chain is encoded by TRBV2 joined to TRBJ2-3; the D gene assignment is ambiguous. This sequence was found in a man in his forties or fifties with Graves disease. Donor details come from another sample of the same person, matched by shared clones. Here the CDR3 is given as CASSEGTRTDTQYF. The DNA sequence is as follows: TGTGCCAGCAGTGAAGGAACCCGGACAGATACGCAGTATTTT.